This note documents a single T cell receptor beta chain sequence. The target antigen is unknown. V shed 0 bases and J 12 bases; nucleotides not matched to a gene: 6. Germline V gene sequence: CDR1 SQVTM, CDR2 ANQGSEA. This CDR3 has 13 amino acids. The entry originates in a study of cytomegalovirus exposure and HLA in healthy donors. Points from the study as a whole: Within an earlier analysis, most TCR beta V segments proved productive either about 90% or about 30% of the time.

Use of 60 Vbeta and 13 Jbeta primers characterized the PCR. TCRdb's table, derived via immunoSEQ multiplex PCR, lists solely in-frame clones and lacks some. The data hold tens of thousands of clones, with around 78% observed a single time. The TCR was taken from a young man in good health and CMV-seronegative. This chain links TRBV29-1 with TRBJ2-1; TRBD2 matches at 9 bases. Sequencing was carried out using PBMCs. This CDR3 is CSVEDPGLARQFF. The CDR3, as DNA: TGCAGCGTTGAAGATCCGGGACTAGCACGGCAGTTCTTC.